This T cell receptor (beta chain) came from a study of T cells in Graves' hyperthyroidism and ophthalmopathy. CDR3 length: 15 amino acids. CDR1 and CDR2 from the germline V gene are SGDLS and YYNGEE. As to this clonotype: Given a much more abundant clone one base away, this may be a read error.

Amplified TCR beta CDR3 regions came from RNA transcripts. The TCR CDR3 first-round RT-PCR relied on the HTBI primer set. Each CDR3 protein gets one entry after TCRdb re-called the multiplex PCR reads with MiXCR. The sample has over 500,000 distinct CDR3 sequences, approximately 49% seen once. The chain recombines TRBV9 with TRBJ1-1, with 8 bases lining up with TRBD1. Sequenced input: peripheral blood or thyroid tissue (not recorded which). The sequence was obtained from an adult woman with Graves' disease, either hyperthyroidism or ophthalmopathy (not recorded which). CDR3 coding DNA: TGTGCCAGCAGCCTCAGGGGACAGGAGAACACTGAAGCTTCCTTT. Its translation is CASSLRGQENTEASF.